This is a list of T cell receptor beta chains from one sample in a study of CD4 T cells in relation to SARS-CoV-2 and coronaviruses. These receptors' targets are unknown. The method was immunoSEQ multiplex PCR; TCRdb's version includes in-frame clones alone and lacks a portion of them. The data show 10,000 or so clones, roughly 84% seen once. The sequencing input was CD4+ T cells from PBMCs, cultured in vitro. Receptors were obtained from a human donor in good health. The CDR3 runs from the conserved cysteine through the conserved F or W. A D gene is named only where the DNA matches it firmly. Rows give clone size only sometimes, using once, few, many, or a class for an expanded clone.

clone_size,j_call,v_call,d_call,cdr3_aa,cdr3_nt
.,TRBJ2-7,TRBV18,TRBD1,CASSQQDSGTGIHEQYF,TGTGCCAGCTCACAGCAAGACAGCGGGACAGGGATCCACGAGCAGTACTTC
.,TRBJ2-3,TRBV6-1,TRBD2,CASSDSGVTDTQYF,TGTGCCAGCAGTGACAGCGGGGTCACAGATACGCAGTATTTT
.,TRBJ2-5,TRBV19,TRBD2,CASSPLSGTETQYF,TGTGCCAGTAGTCCCCTTAGCGGGACAGAGACCCAGTACTTC
.,TRBJ1-6,TRBV11-2,.,CASSQGTSTLHF,TGTGCCAGCAGCCAGGGGACCTCAACCCTCCACTTT
.,TRBJ2-7,TRBV11-1,.,CASSLSGSAYEQYF,TGTGCCAGCAGCTTATCCGGGTCTGCGTACGAGCAGTACTTC
.,TRBJ1-6,TRBV5-1,TRBD1,CASSQGRDRFNNSPLHF,TGCGCCAGCTCTCAAGGCCGGGACAGGTTCAATAATTCACCCCTCCACTTT
.,TRBJ1-5,TRBV4-1,.,CASSQDGAGNQPQHF,TGCGCCAGCAGCCAAGATGGGGCAGGGAATCAGCCCCAGCATTTT
.,TRBJ2-1,TRBV10-3,.,CAISTLQGTPLNEQFF,TGTGCCATCAGTACCTTACAGGGCACCCCTCTCAATGAGCAGTTCTTC
.,TRBJ2-1,TRBV4-2,TRBD2,CASSPLAGLNNEQFF,TGTGCCAGCAGCCCTCTAGCGGGACTCAACAATGAGCAGTTCTTC
.,TRBJ2-3,TRBV7-7,TRBD2,CASSLVVAGGPDTQYF,TGTGCTAGCAGCTTAGTAGTAGCGGGAGGGCCAGATACGCAGTATTTT
.,TRBJ1-2,TRBV6-1,TRBD1,CASSEAPGQGYTF,TGTGCCAGCAGTGAAGCGCCGGGACAGGGCTACACCTTC
few,TRBJ1-2,TRBV7-2,.,CASHVPWGDYGYTF,TGTGCCAGCCATGTACCCTGGGGTGACTATGGCTACACCTTC
.,TRBJ2-7,TRBV11-3,.,CASSPTGVYEQYF,TGTGCCAGCAGCCCTACGGGGGTCTACGAGCAGTACTTC
.,TRBJ2-2,TRBV18,.,CASSPFTGQSGELFF,TGTGCCAGCTCACCTTTCACAGGGCAAAGCGGGGAGCTGTTTTTT
few,TRBJ2-3,TRBV10-3,TRBD2,CAISVGTSGRQTDTQYF,TGTGCCATCAGTGTTGGGACTAGCGGGAGGCAGACAGATACGCAGTATTTT